Each of the 14 T cell receptor beta chains below was sequenced from the same sample in a study of T cell repertoires in cytomegalovirus infection. One entry per CDR3 protein, called by TCRdb with MiXCR from the reads. The table includes about 740,000 distinct CDR3 sequences, less than 40% detected once. Material for sequencing was PBMCs. These receptors were collected from a human donor in good health (CMV status not recorded). Some clones in this sample may be carry-over from other donors' samples.

J is TRBJ1-1 and V is TRBV6-6; D remains unclear. The germline V and J ends were trimmed by 10 bases and 2 bases, with 14 bases remaining between them. The CDR3 is 13 amino acids. Germline V gene data show CDR1 as MNHNY and CDR2 as SVGAGI (reference sequence). The CDR3 coding sequence is TGTGCCACACAGACCCCTATTAACACTGAAGCTTTCTTT. Its translation is CATQTPINTEAFF.

This chain uses TRBV20-1 with TRBJ2-3; 9 nucleotides agree with TRBD2. The CDR3 extends over 14 amino acids. CDR1 is DFQATT, CDR2 SNEGSKA, per germline (reference sequence). V gave up 3 bases and J gave up 1 base; unmatched junction bases: 2. Here the CDR3 DNA reads TGCAGTGCTAGGGCTAGCGGGGGCACAGATACGCAGTATTTT. Translated: CSARASGGTDTQYF.

This chain's CDR3 is CASTLGDRGLGETQYF. The CDR3 DNA is TGTGCCAGCACCCTTGGGGACAGGGGGCTTGGGGAGACCCAGTACTTC. This chain links TRBV7-2 with TRBJ2-5, with TRBD1 matching over 12 bases. This CDR3 has 16 amino acids. The V gene's germline CDR1 is SGHTA and CDR2 FQGNSA. The junction had 11 bases not matched to a gene; V was cut back by 7 bases and J by 5 bases.

In this sample, this clonotype turned up a few times. The chain combines TRBV24-1 with TRBJ2-1; 7 positions match TRBD1. V trimming: 9 bases; J trimming: 4 bases; junction bases outside the gene matches: 8. Per germline, CDR1 KGHDR and CDR2 SFDVKD. This CDR3 region has 14 residues. CDR3 nucleotides: TGTGCCACCGGCGACAGGGTTGGGTACAATGAGCAGTTCTTC. Encoded protein: CATGDRVGYNEQFF.

This clonotype was observed a few times. The V gene is TRBV7-2, the J gene TRBJ2-1, with TRBD1 matching over 7 bases. The CDR3 loop spans 17 amino acids. CDR1 SGHTA and CDR2 FQGNSA come from the germline V gene. Trimming took 3 bases from V and 0 from J; bases not matched to a gene: 8. The CDR3 nucleotides read TGTGCCAGCAGCTTCTTTGGACAGGCGAGCTCCTACAATGAGCAGTTCTTC. Translating gives CASSFFGQASSYNEQFF.

This clonotype was detected ten times or more. The rearrangement joins TRBV11-3 to TRBJ1-1, with D unclear. The V end lost 1 base, the J end lost 5 bases, and 8 bases lay between the germline ends. This CDR3 has 13 amino acids. Germline CDR1 SGHNT, CDR2 YENEEA. CDR3 sequence: CASSLGWGTEAFF. DNA for the CDR3: TGTGCCAGCAGCTTAGGTTGGGGTACTGAAGCTTTCTTT. The variable domain in full, completed from reference TRBV11-3 and TRBJ1-1, reads EAGVVQSPRYKIIEKKQPVAFWCNPISGHNTLYWYLQNLGQGPELLIRYENEEAVDDSQLPKDRFSAERLKGVDSTLKIQPAELGDSAVYLCASSLGWGTEAFFGQGTRLTVV.

Concerning this clonotype: Here the CDR3 omits its conserved ending phenylalanine or tryptophan, so a read error is the likely source. The chain couples TRBV28 to TRBJ2-1; D not resolved. V lost 5 bases, J lost 3 bases, and 11 bases lay in between. Germline-derived CDR1 and CDR2 are MDHEN and SYDVKM. The CDR3 totals 14 residues. CDR3 loop: CASSPAKGYNEQFL. The CDR3, as DNA: TGTGCCAGCAGTCCCGCAAAGGGCTACAATGAGCAGTTCTTA.

This clonotype was observed a handful of times. J is TRBJ2-7 and V is TRBV7-2; TRBD2 matches at 9 bases. The length of the CDR3 is 17 residues. With 1 base clipped from V and 2 bases from J, the junction kept 9 bases outside the gene matches. Looked up from germline, CDR1 is SGHTA and CDR2 is FQGNSA. The CDR3 reads CASSLGVGLALTYEQYF. The CDR3 bases are TGTGCCAGCAGCTTAGGGGTCGGACTAGCGCTTACCTACGAGCAGTACTTC.

In the case of this clonotype: One end of the junction varies from germline; a read error may be responsible. The chain combines TRBV12-3 or TRBV12-4 with TRBJ2-7; 11 positions match TRBD2. This CDR3 region has 15 residues. The CDR3 protein is CASSLGTSGSYKQYF. In DNA, the CDR3 is TGTGCCAGCAGTTTGGGGACTAGCGGCTCCTACAAGCAGTACTTC.

The chain links TRBV4-2 to TRBJ2-1; D is uncertain. The CDR3 has 16 residues. Trimming took off 3 bases at V and 0 bases at J, with 12 bases between the two ends. From germline, CDR1 is LGHNA and CDR2 YNFKEQ. This chain's CDR3 is CASSQSSRSSYNEQFF. CDR3 nucleotide sequence: TGTGCCAGCAGCCAGTCGTCTAGGAGCTCCTACAATGAGCAGTTCTTC.

The chain uses TRBV29-1 and TRBJ1-5, with D maybe TRBD1 (5 bases). CDR1 is SQVTM and CDR2 is ANQGSEA in the germline V gene. The length of the CDR3 is 13 residues. V lost 4 bases and J lost 6, with 13 bases in between. The CDR3 protein is CSVANGGGQPQHF. Written as DNA, the CDR3 is TGCAGCGTTGCAAACGGGGGAGGTCAGCCCCAGCATTTT.

This clonotype was detected a few times. CDR3 DNA sequence: TGCGCCAGCAGTGGGACGGGAAGCACCGGGGAGCTGTTTTTT. The encoded protein is CASSGTGSTGELFF. The chain employs TRBV10-2 and TRBJ2-2, with a possible D match to TRBD2 (5 bases). This CDR3 is 14 amino acids long. V lost 4 bases and J 4 bases, leaving 10 bases between the germline ends. Germline-derived CDR1 and CDR2 are WSHSY and SAAADI.

Ten or more counts support this clonotype. The V and J genes are TRBV11-2 and TRBJ2-1, with TRBD1 identical over 7 bases. Losses at the gene ends were 5 bases for V and 7 bases for J; bases not matched to a gene: 5. The CDR3 has 13 amino acids. Germline values: CDR1 SGHAT, CDR2 FQNNGV. CDR3 loop: CASSRDRANEQFF. CDR3 bases: TGTGCCAGCAGCAGAGACAGGGCTAATGAGCAGTTCTTC.

This clonotype was counted between two and nine times. The V and J genes are TRBV24-1 and TRBJ1-5; D is undetermined. The ends were cut back, 3 bases at V and 4 bases at J, with 3 bases in the middle. This CDR3 is 12 amino acids long. CDR1 and CDR2 (germline): KGHDR, SFDVKD. The DNA of the CDR3 is TGTGCCACCAGTGATCGTAATCAGCCCCAGCATTTT. This gives the protein CATSDRNQPQHF.